The table lists the clone carrying this TCR beta chain with a count of one. Its antigen remains unknown. Assay: immunoSEQ multiplex PCR; the TCRdb copy retains only in-frame clones and omits some. The sample includes about 240,000 clones, about 86% of them seen just once. This record comes from a study of cytomegalovirus exposure and HLA in healthy donors. Study details: The approximately 120 validation repertoires and the roughly 700 first-cohort repertoires shared a platform, a later analysis reported.

Study results and limitations: Most TCRs appeared rarely, but some public TCRs recurred in many donors. CMV antigen specificity of a few CMV-associated chains was confirmed in vitro.

The donors were in the roughly 110-subject validation cohort, distinct from the 666-subject first cohort. Germline loops: CDR1 MNHEY, CDR2 SVGAGI. The CDR3 has 13 residues. V lost 5 bases and J 9 bases, leaving 17 bases between the germline ends. This chain links TRBV6-5 with TRBJ2-7; tentative D call: TRBD1 (5 bases). This sequence was found in a young man in good health and CMV-seronegative. Sequencing input: PBMCs. The CDR3 loop reads CASSRVQGHGQYF. CDR3 coding DNA: TGTGCCAGCAGTAGGGTCCAGGGCCATGGGCAGTACTTC.